The TCR beta chain described here comes from a study of shared clonotypes between healthy human individuals. In the source study's methods: ImmunoSEQ supplied junction-only sequences lacking quality scores, so filtering was different. Clones were sequenced by immunoSEQ multiplex PCR, and TCRdb holds only the in-frame ones, with some missing. V, J and clone size reflect that table, while D and trimming were determined from the DNA. This sample has 490,000 or so clones, with over 65% found just once. This CDR3 is 15 amino acids long. The V and J genes are TRBV12-1 and TRBJ1-2. TRBV12-1 is a documented pseudogene. The sample was PBMCs. The clonotype comes from a woman aged 40-49 years in good health. Some clones in this sample may be carry-over from other donors' samples. CDR3 nucleotides: TGTGCCAGCAGCTTCCCGGGCCCTAACTATTATGGCTACACCTTC. As protein: CASSFPGPNYYGYTF.